The T cell receptor beta chain under discussion was sequenced for a study of shared clonotypes between healthy human individuals. The repertoire was sequenced with immunoSEQ multiplex PCR; TCRdb's copy has only in-frame clones and lacks some. This table holds approximately 2,000,000 clones, about 90% found once. The receptor was isolated from a man younger than 35 in good health. Some clones in this sample may be carry-over from other donors' samples. Input material: naive CD4+ T cells from PBMCs. As for subset: CD45RA+ positively selected.

The CDR3 reads CASSRGGTQYF. The DNA for the CDR3 is TGTGCCAGCAGTAGGGGTGGGACCCAGTACTTC. This chain joins TRBV27 and TRBJ2-5; TRBD1 might be the D (5 bases). Deletions cut 5 bases from V and 7 bases from J, with 8 bases between. CDR3 size: 11 residues. Germline V gene lookup returns CDR1 MNHEY and CDR2 SMNVEV (reference sequence).